This TCR beta chain was captured by sequencing in a study of T cells in Graves' hyperthyroidism and ophthalmopathy. TCR beta CDR3 sequences were amplified from RNA transcripts. Primed by the HTBI set, a first-round RT-PCR was run on the TCR CDR3. A single record per CDR3 protein comes from TCRdb applying MiXCR to the multiplex PCR reads. The data hold approximately 560,000 distinct CDR3 sequences, with about half observed a single time. This clonotype occurred once. CDR1 LNHDA and CDR2 SQIVND come from the germline V gene (reference sequence). The V and J ends lost 5 bases and 3 bases respectively, with 10 bases between them. The CDR3 is 13 residues long.

This clonotype was sampled from a woman between 18 and 29 years old with Graves' hyperthyroidism. Sequencing was done on a sample of peripheral blood or thyroid tissue (not recorded which). V is TRBV19 and J is TRBJ1-1; no reliable D call. In DNA, the CDR3 is TGTGCCAGTAGTGTACTCCGGGACACTGAAGCTTTCTTT. Its protein product is CASSVLRDTEAFF.